The 17 T cell receptor beta chains below were found in one sample sequenced in a study of siplizumab effects on memory and regulatory T cells. Data came from immunoSEQ multiplex PCR; TCRdb stores just in-frame clones and leaves some out. Of about 62,000 clones listed, roughly 85% were seen once; the top ten hold 0.42%. Sequencing input: memory CD4+ T cells sorted from blood. All receptors come from a human donor in good health.

The V and J genes are TRBV28 and TRBJ2-5, with D maybe TRBD1 (6 bases). The CDR3 contains 14 residues. The V end lost 7 bases, the J end lost 7 bases, and 19 bases lay between the germline ends. Germline values: CDR1 MDHEN, CDR2 SYDVKM. The CDR3 loop reads CASIPAGAGGTQYF. The CDR3 region has the DNA TGTGCCAGCATTCCTGCAGGGGCCGGAGGGACCCAGTACTTC.

The chain couples TRBV6-1 to TRBJ1-4; D is undetermined. Germline V gene lookup returns CDR1 MNHNS and CDR2 SASEGT. The CDR3 loop spans 14 amino acids. With 3 bases removed from V and 8 bases from J, the gap between germline ends came to 13 bases. For the CDR3, the DNA is TGTGCCAGCAGTGATGCAACAACCGGGGAAAAACTGTTTTTT. Encoded protein: CASSDATTGEKLFF.

The chain joins TRBV7-2 to TRBJ1-1; no clear D. In germline, CDR1 is SGHTA, CDR2 FQGNSA. Trimming removed 5 bases at V and 2 bases at J, with 9 bases between. This CDR3 is 13 amino acids long. The CDR3 loop is CASSRRVNTEAFF. CDR3 nucleotide sequence: TGTGCCAGCAGCCGGCGGGTAAACACTGAAGCTTTCTTT.

The V call is TRBV5-6, the J call TRBJ1-3; D uncertain. This CDR3 comprises 15 residues. Germline CDR1 SGHDT, CDR2 YYEEEE. V was trimmed by 0 bases and J by 4 bases, leaving 11 bases between them. The CDR3 DNA reads TGTGCCAGCAGCTTGGTGGCAGCTCCGGGAAACACCATATATTTT. It encodes CASSLVAAPGNTIYF.

The chain carries TRBV4-3 and TRBJ2-7; TRBD2 is a possible D gene (6 bases). The CDR3 sequence is 18 residues long. The V end was cut by 0 bases, the J end by 5 bases, with 23 bases between. Germline V gene sequence: CDR1 LGHNA, CDR2 YSLEER. The CDR3 sequence is CASSQDHKAPRTIDEQYF. The CDR3 DNA sequence: TGCGCCAGCAGCCAAGATCATAAGGCCCCGCGGACTATTGACGAGCAGTACTTC.

The rearrangement uses TRBV19 and TRBJ2-7; 9 nucleotides agree with TRBD1. Germline CDR1 and CDR2: LNHDA and SQIVND (reference sequence). The CDR3 runs to 16 residues. The ends lost 5 bases at V and 3 bases at J; junction bases unmatched: 11. This CDR3 reads CASSRNTGGKGYEQYF. The DNA for the CDR3 is TGTGCCAGTAGTCGAAATACAGGGGGCAAGGGCTACGAGCAGTACTTC. Full variable domain (missing parts from reference TRBV19 and TRBJ2-7): DGGITQSPKYLFRKEGQNVTLSCEQNLNHDAMYWYRQDPGQGLRLIYYSQIVNDFQKGDIAEGYSVSREKKESFPLTVTSAQKNPTAFYLCASSRNTGGKGYEQYFGPGTRLTVT.

The chain links TRBV7-3 to TRBJ1-2; TRBD1 matches 7 bases. This CDR3 spans 15 amino acids. The J segment lost 1 base and the V segment lost 5 bases, leaving 7 bases of the junction unmatched. CDR1 and CDR2 (germline): SGHTA, FQGTGA. CDR3: CASSVSGTDNYGYTF. CDR3 bases: TGTGCCAGCAGCGTTTCCGGGACAGATAACTATGGCTACACCTTC.

The chain carries TRBV7-3 and TRBJ1-3, with unresolved D. This CDR3 comprises 12 residues. V dropped 7 bases and J dropped 16 bases, with 20 bases sitting between them. Germline CDR1 is SGHTA and CDR2 is FQGTGA. The CDR3 protein is CASIFVGAGFYF. The CDR3 DNA follows: TGTGCCAGCATTTTTGTCGGTGCGGGTTTCTATTTT.

J is TRBJ2-5 and V is TRBV2; TRBD1 matches 7 bases. The CDR3 has 15 residues. The J segment lost 5 bases and the V segment lost 6 bases, leaving 12 bases of the junction unmatched. Germline CDR1 SNHLY, CDR2 FYNNEI. The CDR3 nucleotides are TGTGCCAGCAGGGGCGGACAGGTTGGGCAGGAGACCCAGTACTTC. It yields the protein CASRGGQVGQETQYF.

The chain joins TRBV11-2 to TRBJ1-1, with D maybe TRBD1 (5 bases). Trimming removed 3 bases at V and 1 base at J, with 9 bases between. This CDR3 has 14 amino acids. The germline V gene encodes CDR1 SGHAT and CDR2 FQNNGV. CDR3 sequence: CASSFVQGNTEAFF. The CDR3 bases are TGTGCCAGCAGCTTTGTCCAGGGGAACACTGAAGCTTTCTTT.

This rearrangement joins TRBV6-6 to TRBJ2-5; D gene uncertain. The CDR3 runs to 14 residues. Deletions cut 2 bases from V and 2 bases from J, with 9 bases between. Germline V gene sequence: CDR1 MNHNY, CDR2 SVGAGI (reference sequence). CDR3 in amino acids: CASSYSRSQETQYF. CDR3 in DNA: TGTGCCAGCAGTTACAGTCGGTCTCAAGAGACCCAGTACTTC.

V usage is TRBV10-3 and J usage is TRBJ2-3; no clear D gene. Germline-derived CDR1 and CDR2 are ENHRY and SYGVKD. Trimming took off 4 bases at V and 4 bases at J, with 12 bases between the two ends. This CDR3 is 14 amino acids long. The CDR3 sequence: CAISGLGRADTQYF. The CDR3, as DNA: TGTGCCATCAGTGGCCTCGGTCGTGCAGATACGCAGTATTTT.

CDR3 sequence: CASTPSGNTGELFF. The CDR3 DNA follows: TGTGCCAGCACCCCTAGCGGGAACACCGGGGAGCTGTTTTTT. The chain combines TRBV6-1 with TRBJ2-2; TRBD2 aligns across 7 bases. Germline loops: CDR1 MNHNS, CDR2 SASEGT. The CDR3 contains 14 residues. V was clipped by 7 bases and J by 1 base; unmatched bases: 3.

The chain carries TRBV7-8 and TRBJ1-1; 9 nucleotides match TRBD1. Germline V CDR1 and CDR2: SGHVS, FQNEAQ. This CDR3 has 15 residues. Trimming at V came to 7 bases and at J to 1 base, leaving 7 bases not matched to a gene. CDR3 nucleotide sequence: TGTGCCAGCACTCCATCGGGACAGGGGAACACTGAAGCTTTCTTT. Amino acid sequence: CASTPSGQGNTEAFF.

This clone has just one count. The rearrangement joins TRBV18 to TRBJ2-7, with 10 bases lining up with TRBD1. The V segment lost 2 bases and the J segment 2 bases; nucleotides outside the gene matches: 3. The CDR3 loop spans 15 amino acids. Germline CDR1 and CDR2: KGHSH and LQKENI. The CDR3 is CASSPLGTGAYEQYF. The CDR3, as DNA: TGTGCCAGCTCACCATTGGGGACAGGGGCCTACGAGCAGTACTTC.

The rearrangement uses TRBV7-9 and TRBJ2-5; the D is unclear. Trimming removed 5 bases at V and 2 bases at J, with 12 bases between. The V gene's germline CDR1 is SEHNR and CDR2 FQNEAQ (reference sequence). The CDR3 spans 14 residues. This chain's CDR3 is CASSERTVQETQYF. CDR3 DNA: TGTGCCAGCAGCGAGAGAACAGTTCAAGAGACCCAGTACTTC.

J is TRBJ1-1 and V is TRBV28; D possibly corresponds to TRBD1 (5 bases). Germline CDR1 reads MDHEN; CDR2 reads SYDVKM. This CDR3 comprises 13 residues. The ends were cut back, 10 bases at V and 0 bases at J, with 12 bases in the middle. The CDR3: CATSGTVNTEAFF. Here the CDR3 DNA reads TGTGCCACTTCAGGGACGGTGAACACTGAAGCTTTCTTT. Based on the CDR3 plus reference TRBV28 and TRBJ1-1, the full variable domain is DVKVTQSSRYLVKRTGEKVFLECVQDMDHENMFWYRQDPGLGLRLIYFSYDVKMKEKGDIPEGYSVSREKKERFSLILESASTNQTSMYLCATSGTVNTEAFFGQGTRLTVV.